What follows describes a single T cell receptor beta chain. A few counts support this clonotype. Its antigen is not yet known. Base qualities were left out, and no much larger clone turns up one base away. Moderately to severely active disease, a Clinical Activity Score of at least 3, a NOSPECS grade of at least 4, and a duration under 3 months were present in ophthalmopathy patients. Exclusion was applied to patients with uncontrolled infections, other autoimmune diseases, pregnancy or lactation. Diagnoses were based on clinical symptoms, serum thyroxine and TRAb, thyroid ultrasound and orbital computed tomography. PBMCs were isolated from 10 ml of fresh peripheral blood by Ficoll-Paque density gradient centrifugation. Trizol reagent was used to extract total RNA, and RNA quality was then checked on an Agilent 2100 Bioanalyzer. The sample comes from a study of T cells in Graves' hyperthyroidism and ophthalmopathy (dated by TCRdb to between 2017 and 2020). A note on the overall study: Peripheral blood samples were taken at initial diagnosis, before any treatment was given. In addition, the study compared T-cell repertoires in thyroid tissue and in blood from about 6 Graves' hyperthyroidism patients. Whether ophthalmopathy could be predicted prospectively was tested in an independent validation cohort made up of approximately 19 hyperthyroidism patients plus 17 patients who later progressed to ophthalmopathy. The paper reports TCR Vbeta CDR3 sequencing of roughly 140 peripheral blood samples: around 41 ophthalmopathy, 75 to 80 hyperthyroidism and 17 progressor patients. To identify TCR V-J signatures that set the groups apart, the researchers used a discovery cohort of approximately 98 patients, made up of about 44 with Graves' ophthalmopathy and some 56 with stable Graves' hyperthyroidism. After sampling, hyperthyroidism patients received methimazole starting at 30 mg daily, and ophthalmopathy patients received high-dose intravenous methylprednisolone. For training and testing, the 100 or so patients in the discovery cohort were randomly divided in a 7:3 ratio.

Broad study findings and their caveats: A model built on a 13 V-J signature distinguished ophthalmopathy from stable hyperthyroidism, reaching 87.88% sensitivity and approximately 83% specificity in cross-validation and 80%/75% in testing. In validation, the model predicted progression to ophthalmopathy with 55% to 71% sensitivity and about 73% specificity, a median of around six months before onset. Most expanded thyroid clonotypes (frequency above 0.001) were also found in blood, which suggests that blood repertoires may mirror thyroid immune responses. No statistical method was used to set the sample size in advance, and investigators knew the group allocation.

Amplification of TCR beta CDR3 regions was carried out from RNA transcripts. The first round of RT-PCR for the TCR CDR3 was performed with the HTBI primer set and the Qiagen OneStep RT-PCR kit. Libraries were constructed in a second round of multiplex PCR, after which size selection and purification were performed. The libraries were sequenced on an Illumina HiSeq2000 using paired-end 100 bp reads. As for the original processing: SOAPnuke was used to process the raw data, throwing out any read that contained adapters or uncalled bases, had a mean Phred below 15, or lacked an exact constant-primer or identifier match. COPE v1.2.5 was used to merge high-quality paired reads, and clonotypes were defined as unique nucleotide sequences. MiTCR v1.1 was used to align clonotypes to the IMGT TRBV, TRBD and TRBJ reference segments. The analysis included only V-J combinations with a frequency above 0.0001, which together covered about 99% of the repertoires. A TCS score was defined as the ratio between F50 (clonal expansion) and ExV (chaos), using BLOSUM62-based TCRdist between CDR3 peptides within each V-J. Welch's t-statistics and random forest reduced several hundred V-J features to around 14, which were used in a naive Bayes classifier (R e1071). TCRdb trimmed public reads at Q25 via fastp, called clones via MiXCR and kept in-frame beta chains. Rows with one shared CDR3 protein collapse into an entry with the most common genes and DNA. These V and J calls originate from TCRdb's pipeline instead of the authors' own analysis. This sample comprises around 540,000 distinct CDR3 sequences, about 16% of them detected only once. The biggest ten clones account for 25% to 35% of the sample.

V drops 0 bases and J drops 6 bases, leaving 12 bases in between. CDR1 LNHNV and CDR2 YYDKDF were looked up in the germline V gene (reference sequence). The CDR3 numbers 14 residues from cysteine through phenylalanine. Only the CDR3 region is kept as DNA, spanning 42 bases read in frame from base 1. The receptor was isolated from a woman in her twenties or thirties with Graves' ophthalmopathy. Sequenced sample: blood. In this chain, TRBV15 is recombined with TRBJ2-7; TRBD2 could be the D gene, as 5 bases match. In nucleotide form, the sequence is TGTGCCACCAGCAGAGAGATCGGACTCTCCGAGCAGTACTTC. Its translation reads: CATSREIGLSEQYF. The reference TRBV15 and TRBJ2-7 proteins fill in what lies around the CDR3, so the full variable domain reads DAMVIQNPRYQVTQFGKPVTLSCSQTLNHNVMYWYQQKSSQAPKLLFHYYDKDFNNEADTPDNFQSRRPNTSFCFLDIRSPGLGDTAMYLCATSREIGLSEQYFGPGTRLTVT.